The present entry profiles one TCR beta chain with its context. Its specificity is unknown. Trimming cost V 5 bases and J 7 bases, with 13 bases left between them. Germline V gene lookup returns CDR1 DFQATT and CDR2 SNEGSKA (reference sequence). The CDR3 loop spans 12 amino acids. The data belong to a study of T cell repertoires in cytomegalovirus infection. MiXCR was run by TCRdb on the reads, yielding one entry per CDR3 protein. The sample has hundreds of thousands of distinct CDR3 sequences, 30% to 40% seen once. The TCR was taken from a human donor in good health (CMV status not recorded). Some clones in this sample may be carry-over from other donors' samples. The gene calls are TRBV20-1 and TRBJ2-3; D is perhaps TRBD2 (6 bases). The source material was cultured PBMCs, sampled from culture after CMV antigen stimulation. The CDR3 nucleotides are TGCAGTGCTGGACCTAGCGAAAATACGCAGTATTTT. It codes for CSAGPSENTQYF.